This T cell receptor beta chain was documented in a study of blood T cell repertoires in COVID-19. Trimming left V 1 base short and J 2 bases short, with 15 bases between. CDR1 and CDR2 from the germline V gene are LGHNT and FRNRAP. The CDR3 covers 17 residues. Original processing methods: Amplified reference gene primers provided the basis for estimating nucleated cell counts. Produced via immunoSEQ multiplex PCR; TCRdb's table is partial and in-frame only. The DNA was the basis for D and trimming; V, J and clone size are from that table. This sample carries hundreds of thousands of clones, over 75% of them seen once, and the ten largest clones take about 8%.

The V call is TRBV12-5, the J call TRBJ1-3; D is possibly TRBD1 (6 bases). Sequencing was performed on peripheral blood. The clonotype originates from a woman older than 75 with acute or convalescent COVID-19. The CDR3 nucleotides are TGTGCTAGTGGTTTGGGGTTGGGGGCAGGGGCTGGAAACACCATATATTTT. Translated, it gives CASGLGLGAGAGNTIYF.